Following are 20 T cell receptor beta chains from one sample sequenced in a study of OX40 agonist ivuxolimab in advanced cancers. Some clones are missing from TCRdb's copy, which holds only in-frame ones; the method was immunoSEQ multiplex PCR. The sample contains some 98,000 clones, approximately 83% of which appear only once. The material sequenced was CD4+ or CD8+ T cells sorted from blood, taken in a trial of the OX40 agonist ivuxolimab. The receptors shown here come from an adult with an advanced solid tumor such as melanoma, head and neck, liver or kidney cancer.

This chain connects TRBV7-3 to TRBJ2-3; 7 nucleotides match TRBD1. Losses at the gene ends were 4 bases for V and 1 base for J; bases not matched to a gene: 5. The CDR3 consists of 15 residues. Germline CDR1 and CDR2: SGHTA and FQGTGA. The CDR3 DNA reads TGTGCCAGCAGCTCGCGGCAGGGGGGCACAGATACGCAGTATTTT. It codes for CASSSRQGGTDTQYF. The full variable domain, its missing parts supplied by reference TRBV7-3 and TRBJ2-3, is GAGVSQTPSNKVTEKGKYVELRCDPISGHTALYWYRQSLGQGPEFLIYFQGTGAADDSGLPNDRFFAVRPEGSVSTLKIQRTERGDSAVYLCASSSRQGGTDTQYFGPGTRLTVL.

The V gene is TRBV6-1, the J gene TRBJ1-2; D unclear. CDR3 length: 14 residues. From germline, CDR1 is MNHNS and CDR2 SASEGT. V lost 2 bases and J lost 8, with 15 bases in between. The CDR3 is CASSETSYSHGYTF. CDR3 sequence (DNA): TGTGCCAGCAGTGAAACCTCTTATTCACACGGCTACACCTTC.

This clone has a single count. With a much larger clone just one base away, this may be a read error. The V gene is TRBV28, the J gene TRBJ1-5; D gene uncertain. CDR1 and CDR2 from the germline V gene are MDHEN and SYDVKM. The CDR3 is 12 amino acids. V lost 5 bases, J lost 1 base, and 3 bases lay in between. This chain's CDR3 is CASSESNQPQHF. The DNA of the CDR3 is TGTGCCAGCAGTGAGAGCAATCAGCCCCAGCATTTT.

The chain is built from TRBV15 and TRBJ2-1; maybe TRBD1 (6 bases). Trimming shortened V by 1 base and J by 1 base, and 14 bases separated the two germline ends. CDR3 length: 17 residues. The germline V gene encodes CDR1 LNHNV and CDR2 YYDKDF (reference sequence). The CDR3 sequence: CATSRGGGGRSYNEQFF. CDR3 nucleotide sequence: TGTGCCACCAGCAGAGGGGGTGGGGGCCGATCCTACAATGAGCAGTTCTTC.

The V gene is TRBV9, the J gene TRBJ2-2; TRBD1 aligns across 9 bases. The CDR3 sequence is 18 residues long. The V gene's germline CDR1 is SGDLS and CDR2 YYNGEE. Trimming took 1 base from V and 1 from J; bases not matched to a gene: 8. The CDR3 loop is CASSVKGTGGLNTGELFF. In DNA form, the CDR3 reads TGTGCCAGCAGCGTAAAGGGTACAGGGGGCCTGAACACCGGGGAGCTGTTTTTT.

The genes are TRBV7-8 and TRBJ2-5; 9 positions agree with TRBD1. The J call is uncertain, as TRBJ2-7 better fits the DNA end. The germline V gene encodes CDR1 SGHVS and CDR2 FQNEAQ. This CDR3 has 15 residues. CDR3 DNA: TGTGCCAGCAGCCTCTGGGACAGGGCACAGTACGAGCAGTACTTC. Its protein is CASSLWDRAQYEQYF.

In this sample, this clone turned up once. CDR3 amino acids: CASSVDHGTEAFF. The CDR3 DNA reads as TGTGCCAGCAGCGTAGATCACGGCACTGAAGCTTTCTTT. The chain carries TRBV9 and TRBJ1-1; D remains ambiguous. CDR3 size: 13 residues. The germline CDR1 and CDR2 sequences are SGDLS and YYNGEE. Between the trimmed V and J ends, which lost 0 bases and 4 bases, there was a span of 7 bases. The variable domain in full, with the rest retrieved from reference TRBV9 and TRBJ1-1, is DSGVTQTPKHLITATGQRVTLRCSPRSGDLSVYWYQQSLDQGLQFLIQYYNGEERAKGNILERFSAQQFPDLHSELNLSSLELGDSALYFCASSVDHGTEAFFGQGTRLTVV.

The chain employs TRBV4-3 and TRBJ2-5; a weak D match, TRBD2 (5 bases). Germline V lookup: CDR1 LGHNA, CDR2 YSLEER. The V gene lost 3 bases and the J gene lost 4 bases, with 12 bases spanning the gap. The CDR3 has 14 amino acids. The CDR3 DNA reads TGCGCCAGCAGCCACCGGGCGGGTCCAGAGACCCAGTACTTC. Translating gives CASSHRAGPETQYF.

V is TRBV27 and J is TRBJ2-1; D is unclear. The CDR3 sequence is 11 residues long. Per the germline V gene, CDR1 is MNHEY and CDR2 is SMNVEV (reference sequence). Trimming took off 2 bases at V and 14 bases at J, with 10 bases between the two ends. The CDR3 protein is CASSLDRREFF. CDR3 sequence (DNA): TGTGCCAGCAGTTTAGACCGAAGGGAGTTCTTC.

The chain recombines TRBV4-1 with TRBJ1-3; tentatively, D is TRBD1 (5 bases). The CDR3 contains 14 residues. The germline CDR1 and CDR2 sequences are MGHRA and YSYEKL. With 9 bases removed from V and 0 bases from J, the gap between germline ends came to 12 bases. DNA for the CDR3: TGCGCCAGGGGGGGAACCTGCTCTGGAAACACCATATATTTT. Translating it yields CARGGTCSGNTIYF.

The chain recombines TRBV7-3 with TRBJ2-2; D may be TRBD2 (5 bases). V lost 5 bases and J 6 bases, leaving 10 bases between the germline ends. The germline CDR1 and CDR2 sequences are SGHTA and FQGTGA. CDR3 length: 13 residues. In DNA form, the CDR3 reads TGTGCCAGCAGCCCCTCGGGGTCCGGGGAGCTGTTTTTT. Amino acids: CASSPSGSGELFF.

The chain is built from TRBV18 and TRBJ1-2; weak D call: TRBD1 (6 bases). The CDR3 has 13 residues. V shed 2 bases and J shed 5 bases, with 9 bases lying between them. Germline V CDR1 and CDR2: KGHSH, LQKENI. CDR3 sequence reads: CASSPGQLYGYTF. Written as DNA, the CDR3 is TGTGCCAGCTCACCAGGACAGCTTTATGGCTACACCTTC.

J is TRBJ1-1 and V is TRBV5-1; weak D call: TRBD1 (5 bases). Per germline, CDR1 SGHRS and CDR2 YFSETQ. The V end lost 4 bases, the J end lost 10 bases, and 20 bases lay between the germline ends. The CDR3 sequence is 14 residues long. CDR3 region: CASSPSPGTSRAFF. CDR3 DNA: TGCGCCAGCAGCCCCAGCCCCGGGACTTCCCGAGCTTTCTTT.

The CDR3 region is CASSGGTGTMNTEAFF. The CDR3 nucleotides are TGCGCCAGCAGCGGGGGGACAGGGACTATGAACACTGAAGCTTTCTTT. This chain connects TRBV10-1 to TRBJ1-1, with 9 bases that match TRBD1. This CDR3 is built from 16 residues. V shed 6 bases and J 0 bases; nucleotides not matched to a gene: 8. Germline lookup yields CDR1 WNHNN and CDR2 SYGVQD (reference sequence).

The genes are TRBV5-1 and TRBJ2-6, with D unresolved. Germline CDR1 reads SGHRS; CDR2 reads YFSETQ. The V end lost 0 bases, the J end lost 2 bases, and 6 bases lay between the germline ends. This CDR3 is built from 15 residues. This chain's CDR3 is CASSLDRAGANVLTF. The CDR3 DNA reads TGCGCCAGCAGCTTGGATAGAGCTGGGGCCAACGTCCTGACTTTC.

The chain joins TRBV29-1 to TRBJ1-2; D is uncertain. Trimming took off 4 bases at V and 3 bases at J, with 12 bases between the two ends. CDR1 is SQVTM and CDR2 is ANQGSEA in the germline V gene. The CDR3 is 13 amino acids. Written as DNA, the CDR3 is TGCAGCGTTGTTTGGGCAGCCGACTATGGCTACACCTTC. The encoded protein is CSVVWAADYGYTF.

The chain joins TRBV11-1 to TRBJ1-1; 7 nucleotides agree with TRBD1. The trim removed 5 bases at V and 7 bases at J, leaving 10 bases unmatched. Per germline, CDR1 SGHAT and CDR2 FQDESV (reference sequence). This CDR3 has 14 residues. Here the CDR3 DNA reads TGTGCCAGCAGCCGCGGGGACAGCTACCTTGAAGCTTTCTTT. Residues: CASSRGDSYLEAFF.

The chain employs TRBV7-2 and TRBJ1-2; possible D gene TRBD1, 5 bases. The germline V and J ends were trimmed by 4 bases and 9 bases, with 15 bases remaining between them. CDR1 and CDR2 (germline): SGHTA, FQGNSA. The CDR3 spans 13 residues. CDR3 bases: TGTGCCAGCAGCTCCGCTGGGGGTTGGCGCTACACCTTC. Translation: CASSSAGGWRYTF.

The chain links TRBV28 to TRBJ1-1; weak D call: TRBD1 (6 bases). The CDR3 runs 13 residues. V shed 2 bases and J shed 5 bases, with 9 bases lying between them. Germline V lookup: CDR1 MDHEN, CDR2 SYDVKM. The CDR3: CASSLQGRTEAFF. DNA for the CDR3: TGTGCCAGCAGTTTACAGGGGAGGACTGAAGCTTTCTTT.

The CDR3, as DNA: TGTGCCAGCAGCCCAAAGGGAGGGGGCGGAGAGACCCAGTACTTC. Protein: CASSPKGGGGETQYF. The rearrangement links TRBV7-3 to TRBJ2-5; D assignment may be TRBD1 or TRBD2 (7 bases each). This CDR3 contains 15 residues. Germline V lookup: CDR1 SGHTA, CDR2 FQGTGA. The V end lost 5 bases, the J end lost 4 bases, and 17 bases lay between the germline ends.